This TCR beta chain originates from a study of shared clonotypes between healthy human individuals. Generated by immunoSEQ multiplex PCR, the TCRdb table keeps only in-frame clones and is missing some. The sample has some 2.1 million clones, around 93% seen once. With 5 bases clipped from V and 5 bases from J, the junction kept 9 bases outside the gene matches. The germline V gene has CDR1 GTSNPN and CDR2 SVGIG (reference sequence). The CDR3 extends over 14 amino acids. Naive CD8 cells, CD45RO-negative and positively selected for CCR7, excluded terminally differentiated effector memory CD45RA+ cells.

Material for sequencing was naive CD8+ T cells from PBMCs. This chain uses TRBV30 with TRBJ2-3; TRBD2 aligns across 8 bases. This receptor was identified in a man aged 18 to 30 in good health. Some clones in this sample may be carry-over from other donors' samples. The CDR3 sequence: CAWVRAGEGDTQYF. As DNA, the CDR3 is TGTGCCTGGGTACGAGCGGGAGAAGGAGATACGCAGTATTTT.